This passage covers 24 T cell receptor beta chains from one sample sequenced in a study of OX40 agonist ivuxolimab in advanced cancers. The method was the immunoSEQ multiplex PCR assay. Here the immuneACCESS table is served through TCRdb, limited to in-frame sequences with V and J called. Missing clones are a known gap in these copies; in checked studies unresolved V genes cover under half, and the rest lacks a known reason. Present in this sample are about 68,000 clones, around 83% of which were seen just once. In total, the top ten clones hold 1.6% of the sample. Specimen: CD4+ or CD8+ T cells sorted from blood, collected in a trial of the OX40 agonist ivuxolimab. The receptors here all came from an adult with an advanced solid tumor such as melanoma, head and neck, liver or kidney cancer.

The V gene is TRBV4-1, the J gene TRBJ2-5; TRBD1 matches at 7 bases. The J call is doubtful: the DNA matches TRBJ2-7 better. The CDR3 loop spans 16 amino acids. Germline assignment: CDR1 MGHRA and CDR2 YSYEKL. The CDR3 spells CASSQEGGSSLSEQYF. The CDR3, as DNA: TGCGCCAGCAGCCAAGAAGGGGGCAGTAGTTTGTCCGAGCAGTACTTC.

This chain uses TRBV19 with TRBJ1-5; TRBD1 matches at 7 bases. This CDR3 comprises 16 residues. Germline CDR1 LNHDA, CDR2 SQIVND (reference sequence). After removal of 2 bases from V and 3 bases from J, the junction contained 7 bases not matched to a gene. The CDR3 sequence: CASSIMGQTYNQPQHF. CDR3 in DNA: TGTGCCAGTAGTATAATGGGACAGACCTACAATCAGCCCCAGCATTTT.

The chain carries TRBV27 and TRBJ2-3, with D perhaps matching TRBD1 (7 bases). Per the germline V gene, CDR1 is MNHEY and CDR2 is SMNVEV (reference sequence). The CDR3 is 16 amino acids. The V and J ends lost 8 bases and 1 base respectively, with 19 bases between them. In DNA, the CDR3 is TGTGCCAGCTTGGGGGCGGGCGGGACAGGCACAGATACGCAGTATTTT. Protein sequence: CASLGAGGTGTDTQYF.

This sequence joins TRBV7-6 and TRBJ2-3; no definite D call. V was trimmed by 5 bases and J by 4 bases, leaving 10 bases between them. The CDR3 covers 13 residues. The germline V gene has CDR1 SGHVS and CDR2 FNYEAQ. CDR3 residues: CASSGGKADTQYF. The CDR3, as DNA: TGTGCCAGCAGCGGTGGCAAGGCAGATACGCAGTATTTT. Supplemented by reference TRBV7-6 and TRBJ2-3, the full variable domain reads GAGVSQSPRYKVTKRGQDVALRCDPISGHVSLYWYRQALGQGPEFLTYFNYEAQQDKSGLPNDRFSAERPEGSISTLTIQRTEQRDSAMYRCASSGGKADTQYFGPGTRLTVL.

V gene TRBV19 combines with J gene TRBJ2-1; the D is unclear. From germline, CDR1 is LNHDA and CDR2 SQIVND (reference sequence). The CDR3 runs to 14 residues. Trimming took off 6 bases at V and 0 bases at J, with 9 bases between the two ends. CDR3 residues: CASRLQHSYNEQFF. The CDR3 region has the DNA TGTGCCAGTAGACTACAGCACTCCTACAATGAGCAGTTCTTC.

This chain connects TRBV6-6 to TRBJ1-5; TRBD1 aligns across 9 bases. Germline values: CDR1 MNHNY, CDR2 SVGAGI (reference sequence). The CDR3 is 14 amino acids. Trimming cost V 4 bases and J 5 bases; bases outside gene matches: 3. As DNA, the CDR3 is TGTGCCAGCAGTTTTACAGGGGGCTATCAGCCCCAGCATTTT. Translation: CASSFTGGYQPQHF.

This chain uses TRBV2 with TRBJ2-1; D is unclear. The germline CDR1 and CDR2 sequences are SNHLY and FYNNEI. The CDR3 contains 11 residues. The ends were cut back, 5 bases at V and 8 bases at J, with 7 bases in the middle. CDR3: CASSPDDEQFF. In nucleotides, the CDR3 is TGTGCCAGCAGTCCCGACGATGAGCAGTTCTTC.

The chain carries TRBV28 and TRBJ1-6; weak D call: TRBD1 (6 bases). Germline CDR1 and CDR2: MDHEN and SYDVKM. The ends were cut back, 10 bases at V and 0 bases at J, with 22 bases in the middle. There are 18 residues in the CDR3. As DNA, the CDR3 is TGTGCCACCAGGTGGTTGAAGACAGGCAGCTCCTATAATTCACCCCTCCACTTT. Translated, it gives CATRWLKTGSSYNSPLHF.

The chain joins TRBV5-1 to TRBJ2-1; the D gene could be TRBD1 or TRBD2 (7 bases each). From germline, CDR1 is SGHRS and CDR2 YFSETQ. V was cut by 0 bases and J by 12 bases, with 16 bases left in between. The CDR3 runs 14 residues. For the CDR3, the DNA is TGCGCCAGCAGCTTGGACAGGGAGGGGGCAGGGCAGTTCTTC. As protein: CASSLDREGAGQFF.

The V gene is TRBV4-1, the J gene TRBJ1-5; D gene ambiguous. This CDR3 has 15 amino acids. CDR1 is MGHRA and CDR2 is YSYEKL in the germline V gene. V was trimmed by 1 base and J by 4 bases, leaving 11 bases between them. The CDR3 DNA reads as TGCGCCAGCAGCCAAGGGGAAGCCCCGAATCAGCCCCAGCATTTT. Its protein product is CASSQGEAPNQPQHF.

The CDR3: CASSLKAQYEQYF. CDR3 nucleotides: TGCGCCAGCAGCTTGAAAGCCCAGTACGAGCAGTACTTC. V is TRBV5-1 and J is TRBJ2-5; D is uncertain. The DNA end favors TRBJ2-7, so the J call may be wrong. CDR3 length equals 13 residues. Germline V lookup: CDR1 SGHRS, CDR2 YFSETQ.

The chain uses TRBV9 and TRBJ1-4; 12 bases are a match to TRBD1. The CDR3 contains 14 residues. V gave up 5 bases and J gave up 7 bases; unmatched junction bases: 3. In germline, CDR1 is SGDLS, CDR2 YYNGEE. The CDR3 is CASSVGQGAEKLFF. DNA for the CDR3: TGTGCCAGCAGTGTGGGACAGGGGGCTGAAAAACTGTTTTTT.

The chain combines TRBV10-3 with TRBJ2-7; possibly TRBD2 for D (5 bases). CDR3 size: 11 residues. Trimming pared 4 bases from V and 6 bases from J, leaving 7 bases between. CDR1 ENHRY and CDR2 SYGVKD come from the germline V gene. The CDR3 is CAISASGEQYF. The CDR3 bases are TGTGCCATCAGTGCGAGCGGCGAGCAGTACTTC.

This clone came up a few times. The rearrangement joins TRBV29-1 to TRBJ2-1; 8 bases are shared with TRBD1. Germline-derived CDR1 and CDR2 are SQVTM and ANQGSEA. The junction had 9 bases not matched to a gene; V was cut back by 4 bases and J by 4 bases. The length of the CDR3 is 15 residues. The CDR3 here is CSVAGGPAVYNEQFF. The CDR3 DNA reads as TGCAGCGTTGCAGGGGGCCCGGCGGTATACAATGAGCAGTTCTTC.

The genes are TRBV19 and TRBJ2-2, with D perhaps TRBD1 (5 bases). This CDR3 spans 11 amino acids. The germline CDR1 and CDR2 sequences are LNHDA and SQIVND (reference sequence). V dropped 6 bases and J dropped 9 bases, with 8 bases sitting between them. The DNA for the CDR3 is TGTGCCAGTAGACAGGTGCGGGAGCTGTTTTTT. Its protein is CASRQVRELFF.

This chain joins TRBV19 and TRBJ2-6; D remains ambiguous. This CDR3 region has 14 residues. CDR1 is LNHDA, CDR2 SQIVND, per germline (reference sequence). Trimming removed 5 bases at V and 2 bases at J, with 7 bases between. CDR3 in amino acids: CASSGQPGANVLTF. The CDR3 DNA is TGTGCCAGTAGTGGGCAACCTGGGGCCAACGTCCTGACTTTC.

This sequence joins TRBV25-1 and TRBJ2-1; D is perhaps TRBD1 or TRBD2 (6 bases each). CDR1 and CDR2 from the germline V gene are MGHDK and SYGVNS. The CDR3 sequence is 18 residues long. V lost 3 bases and J lost 6, with 24 bases in between. CDR3 DNA sequence: TGTGCCAGCAGTGATAAGGGGGTAGCGGCCGATGGTTCCAATGAGCAGTTCTTC. Its protein product is CASSDKGVAADGSNEQFF.

This chain uses TRBV7-2 with TRBJ2-7; 10 bases map to TRBD2. Germline V lookup: CDR1 SGHTA, CDR2 FQGNSA. The CDR3 extends over 16 amino acids. With 7 bases clipped from V and 6 bases from J, the junction kept 15 bases outside the gene matches. Written as DNA, the CDR3 is TGTGCCAGCACCCCTGGCGGCCTAGCGGGAGAAAGCGAGCAGTACTTC. Translation: CASTPGGLAGESEQYF.

The V call is TRBV4-2, the J call TRBJ2-7, with D hard to call. The germline V gene has CDR1 LGHNA and CDR2 YNFKEQ. V lost 1 base to trimming and J lost 3 bases, with 13 bases between them. The CDR3 covers 15 residues. The CDR3 loop reads CASSQAGEKGYEQYF. The CDR3 DNA follows: TGTGCCAGCAGCCAAGCCGGAGAAAAGGGCTACGAGCAGTACTTC.

The chain carries TRBV19 and TRBJ1-2; D uncertain. This CDR3 is 12 amino acids long. CDR1 is LNHDA and CDR2 is SQIVND in the germline V gene (reference sequence). V was pared by 6 bases and J by 8 bases, with 13 bases between. CDR3 nucleotides: TGTGCCAGTAGGCGGTGGGAGGGCGGCTACACCTTC. Residues: CASRRWEGGYTF.

The V gene is TRBV7-2, the J gene TRBJ2-7, with D unclear. This CDR3 contains 13 residues. Trimming stripped 1 base from V and 3 bases from J, with 7 bases between. CDR1 and CDR2 (germline): SGHTA, FQGNSA. The CDR3 loop is CASSLGAYYEQYF. CDR3 nucleotide sequence: TGTGCCAGCAGCTTAGGGGCATACTACGAGCAGTACTTC.

This clone has only a few counts. The V gene is TRBV5-1, the J gene TRBJ2-1; tentative D call: TRBD1 (5 bases). CDR3 size: 14 residues. The germline V gene encodes CDR1 SGHRS and CDR2 YFSETQ. V lost 2 bases and J lost 7, with 13 bases in between. In DNA form, the CDR3 reads TGCGCCAGCAGCTTCGGCGAAGGGGTGAATGAGCAGTTCTTC. Amino acid sequence: CASSFGEGVNEQFF. Variable domain in full (rest from reference TRBV5-1 and TRBJ2-1): KAGVTQTPRYLIKTRGQQVTLSCSPISGHRSVSWYQQTPGQGLQFLFEYFSETQRNKGNFPGRFSGRQFSNSRSEMNVSTLELGDSALYLCASSFGEGVNEQFFGPGTRLTVL.

This clone is deemed medium-sized. The chain uses TRBV6-4 and TRBJ2-1; a weak D match, TRBD2 (7 bases). Germline assignment: CDR1 MRHNA and CDR2 SNTAGT. This CDR3 is 13 amino acids long. Trimming took 5 bases from V and 8 from J, leaving 13 bases between them. CDR3 residues: CASSLLGGDEQFF. The CDR3 bases are TGTGCCAGCAGTTTACTAGGGGGGGATGAGCAGTTCTTC.

V gene TRBV19 combines with J gene TRBJ2-2; TRBD1 aligns across 8 bases. Germline V gene sequence: CDR1 LNHDA, CDR2 SQIVND (reference sequence). With V trimmed by 5 bases and J by 1 base, 3 bases remained unmatched. CDR3 length: 15 amino acids. For the CDR3, the DNA is TGTGCCAGTAGTGTTGACAGGGGGAACACCGGGGAGCTGTTTTTT. As protein: CASSVDRGNTGELFF.